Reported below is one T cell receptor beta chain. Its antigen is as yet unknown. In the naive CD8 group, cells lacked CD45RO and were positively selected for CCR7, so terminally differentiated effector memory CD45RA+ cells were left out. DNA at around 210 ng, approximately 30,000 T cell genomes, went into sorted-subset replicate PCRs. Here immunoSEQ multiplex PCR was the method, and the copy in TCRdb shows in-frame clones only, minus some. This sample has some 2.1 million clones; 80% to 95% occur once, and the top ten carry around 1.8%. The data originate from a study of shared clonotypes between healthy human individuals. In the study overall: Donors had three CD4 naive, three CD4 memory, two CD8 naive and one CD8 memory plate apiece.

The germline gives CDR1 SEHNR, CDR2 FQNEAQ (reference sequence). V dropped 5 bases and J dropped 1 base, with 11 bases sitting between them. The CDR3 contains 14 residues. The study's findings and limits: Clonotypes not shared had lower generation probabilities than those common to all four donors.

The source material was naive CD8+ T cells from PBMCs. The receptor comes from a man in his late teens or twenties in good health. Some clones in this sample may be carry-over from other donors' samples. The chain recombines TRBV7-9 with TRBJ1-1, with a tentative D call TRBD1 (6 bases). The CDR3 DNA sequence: TGTGCCAGCAGCCGGGACACCCCGAACACTGAAGCTTTCTTT. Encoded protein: CASSRDTPNTEAFF.